This TCR beta chain was sequenced for a study of technical replicates of blood from several donors. V lost 4 bases and J 2 bases, leaving 14 bases between the germline ends. This CDR3 region has 15 residues. Germline V gene lookup returns CDR1 PRHDT and CDR2 FYEKMQ (reference sequence). Repertoires were generated with immunoSEQ multiplex PCR, while TCRdb's copy carries only in-frame clones and drops some. Altogether under 75,000 clones are present, roughly 94% being singletons, with the ten largest covering 0.39%. The receptor comes from a human donor in good health. Specimen: T cells isolated from PBMCs. The chain carries TRBV13 and TRBJ2-5; D is possibly TRBD1 (5 bases). The DNA for the CDR3 is TGTGCCAGCAGCTACCTAACAGGATTACAAGAGACCCAGTACTTC. This codes for CASSYLTGLQETQYF.